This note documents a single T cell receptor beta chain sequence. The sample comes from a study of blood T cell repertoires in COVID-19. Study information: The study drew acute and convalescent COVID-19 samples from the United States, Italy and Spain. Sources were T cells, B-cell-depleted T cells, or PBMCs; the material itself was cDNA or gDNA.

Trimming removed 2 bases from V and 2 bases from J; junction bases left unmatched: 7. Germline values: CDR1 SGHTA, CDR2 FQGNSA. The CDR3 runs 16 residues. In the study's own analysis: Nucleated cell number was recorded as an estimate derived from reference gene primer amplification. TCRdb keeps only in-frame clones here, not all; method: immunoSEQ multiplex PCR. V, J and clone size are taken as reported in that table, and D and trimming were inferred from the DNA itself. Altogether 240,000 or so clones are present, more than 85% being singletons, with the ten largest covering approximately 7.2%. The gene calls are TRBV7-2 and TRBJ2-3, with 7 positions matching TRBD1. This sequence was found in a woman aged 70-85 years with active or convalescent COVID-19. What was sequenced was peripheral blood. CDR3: CASSLLPGGYTDTQYF. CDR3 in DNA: TGTGCCAGCAGCTTACTCCCAGGGGGTTACACAGATACGCAGTATTTT.